This T cell receptor beta chain emerged from a study of persistence of HIV-infected CD4 T cells. Cells were stimulated with overlapping HIV-1 Gag 15-mer peptides. CD4+ T cells upregulating both CD40 ligand and CD69 were sorted as responding cells. Turning to this clone: Its antigen is unidentified.

The immunoSEQ assay was version 4, run in survey mode. Only in-frame clones appear in the TCRdb table, and some are missing; sequencing was by immunoSEQ multiplex PCR. Found here are about 25,000 clones, around 74% of them singletons; the top ten hold about 1.7%. Study findings and constraints: Degenerate expanded CDR3beta sequences were enriched among CMV- and Gag-responding cells. TCRbeta richness was lower in CMV- and Gag-responding cells than in anti-CD3/anti-CD28-responding cells.

Sample: CD4+ T cells sorted from PBMCs after approximately 18-hour stimulation, taken from a patient who received antiretroviral therapy. The receptor's source is an adult man with HIV who was CMV-seropositive.

This CDR3 reads CSVEMVNTIYF. The DNA of the CDR3 is TGCAGCGTTGAGATGGTAAACACCATATATTTT. The chain carries TRBV29-1 and TRBJ1-3; the D is unclear. Germline V CDR1 and CDR2: SQVTM, ANQGSEA. With 3 bases removed from V and 6 bases from J, the gap between germline ends came to 6 bases. There are 11 residues in the CDR3.